This T cell receptor beta chain was sequenced in a study of yellow fever vaccine responses in identical twins. Study-wide points: Twins' vaccine T cell response reportedly gave the appearance of partial convergence and partial personalization.

TCRdb re-analysed the RT-PCR reads in MiXCR, keeping a single row per CDR3 protein. The sample lists under 4,000 distinct CDR3 sequences; more than 75% were seen once. V lost 6 bases to trimming and J lost 4 bases, with 6 bases between them. This CDR3 has 11 residues. With respect to this clonotype: The antigen is not known.

The V gene is TRBV12-3 or TRBV12-4, the J gene TRBJ1-2; tentatively, D is TRBD1 (5 bases). The TCR originated in a woman between 18 and 29 years old who received the yellow fever vaccine. The sample consisted of T cells from blood (PBMCs), unsorted or a sorted subset (not recorded which), taken before or after yellow fever vaccination (not recorded which). The CDR3 region is CASSQGYGYTF. In DNA form, the CDR3 reads TGTGCCAGCAGCCAGGGCTATGGCTACACCTTC.